This TCR beta chain was identified in a study of cytomegalovirus exposure and HLA in healthy donors. Vbeta (60) and Jbeta (13) primers were used in the PCR. Sequenced by immunoSEQ multiplex PCR; TCRdb stores in-frame clones only, minus some. The table records 150,000 to 200,000 clones, around 68% of them present only once. CDR3 length: 15 residues. The germline CDR1 and CDR2 sequences are LNHDA and SQIVND (reference sequence). Trimming removed 1 base from V and 0 bases from J, with 9 bases in between. The sequence derives from a man in his fifties in good health and CMV-seronegative. The sequencing input was PBMCs. This chain links TRBV19 with TRBJ1-1, with TRBD1 as a possible D gene (5 bases). CDR3 bases: TGTGCCAGTAGTATAGCTAACAGGATGAACACTGAAGCTTTCTTT. It encodes CASSIANRMNTEAFF.